Listed here are 16 T cell receptor beta chains from one sample, sequenced in a study of control samples from healthy donors and cancer patients (dated by TCRdb to about 2020). The library was made by the immunoSEQ multiplex PCR assay. Imported from immuneACCESS, the table was reduced by TCRdb to in-frame sequences with V and J called. These copies leave out some clones; in studies compared against another copy, an unresolved V gene accounts for under half, and the cause of the remainder is not known. In all, the sample holds fewer than 25,000 clones, and about four fifths of those were seen once. The ten top clones hold less than 35% of the sample. The specimen was PBMCs. These receptors were taken from a man older than 75 with head and neck cancer.

This sequence joins TRBV7-8 and TRBJ2-7; D may be TRBD1 or TRBD2 (5 bases each). Germline assignment: CDR1 SGHVS and CDR2 FQNEAQ. The CDR3 loop spans 18 amino acids. The V and J ends lost 0 bases and 0 bases respectively, with 18 bases between them. CDR3 protein: CASSLAGVAFISSYEQYF. DNA for the CDR3: TGTGCCAGCAGCTTAGCGGGGGTAGCCTTTATTAGCTCCTACGAGCAGTACTTC.

V is TRBV19 and J is TRBJ1-1, with D unresolved. V lost 7 bases to trimming and J lost 5 bases, with 8 bases between them. The germline V gene encodes CDR1 LNHDA and CDR2 SQIVND (reference sequence). The CDR3 loop spans 11 amino acids. CDR3 sequence (DNA): TGTGCCAGTACCTTCGGGACTGAAGCTTTCTTT. Its translation is CASTFGTEAFF.

The rearrangement links TRBV6-6 to TRBJ2-3; weak D call: TRBD2 (5 bases). Germline V lookup: CDR1 MNHNY, CDR2 SVGAGI (reference sequence). The V gene lost 0 bases and the J gene lost 4 bases, with 14 bases spanning the gap. The CDR3 runs 16 residues. The DNA for the CDR3 is TGTGCCAGCAGTTACTCGGCGGGCTACAAAGCAGATACGCAGTATTTT. It encodes CASSYSAGYKADTQYF.

This clone occurred a few times. This chain uses TRBV2 with TRBJ2-3, with 9 nucleotides matching TRBD1. J was trimmed by 2 bases and V by 7 bases; bases with no gene match: 10. This CDR3 comprises 16 residues. Germline CDR1 is SNHLY and CDR2 is FYNNEI. CDR3 in amino acids: CASTERDRATTDTQYF. The CDR3 nucleotides read TGTGCCAGCACCGAGAGGGACAGGGCAACCACAGATACGCAGTATTTT.

This sequence joins TRBV29-1 and TRBJ1-2; a possible D gene is TRBD1 (5 bases). The CDR3 sequence is 13 residues long. Looked up from germline, CDR1 is SQVTM and CDR2 is ANQGSEA. V was shortened by 6 bases and J by 2 bases, with 13 bases between the two germline ends. CDR3 in DNA: TGCAGCGTCGCCGACAGTATGAACTATGGCTACACCTTC. It translates to CSVADSMNYGYTF.

There are a few counts of this clone. This chain joins TRBV20-1 and TRBJ2-1; 8 bases line up with TRBD2. Losses at the gene ends were 3 bases for V and 4 bases for J; bases not matched to a gene: 11. This CDR3 spans 16 amino acids. In germline, CDR1 is DFQATT, CDR2 SNEGSKA (reference sequence). The CDR3 DNA reads TGCAGTGCTAGTGGCCCTGAAGCGGGAGTTTACAATGAGCAGTTCTTC. Translating it yields CSASGPEAGVYNEQFF.

The chain recombines TRBV19 with TRBJ1-4, with D tentatively TRBD1 (5 bases). The V gene lost 4 bases and the J gene lost 2 bases, with 11 bases spanning the gap. The CDR3 contains 15 residues. Germline V gene lookup returns CDR1 LNHDA and CDR2 SQIVND (reference sequence). CDR3 in amino acids: CASSTGFSTNEKLFF. The CDR3 nucleotides read TGTGCCAGTAGTACAGGGTTCAGCACTAATGAAAAACTGTTTTTT.

This chain links TRBV4-1 with TRBJ1-5, with D perhaps matching TRBD1 (6 bases). The CDR3 length is 16 residues. Germline-derived CDR1 and CDR2 are MGHRA and YSYEKL. V lost 1 base and J lost 2, with 12 bases in between. This CDR3 reads CASSQVGGLGNQPQHF. CDR3 sequence (DNA): TGCGCCAGCAGCCAAGTAGGGGGGTTGGGCAATCAGCCCCAGCATTTT.

This sequence joins TRBV20-1 and TRBJ2-1; 7 nucleotides agree with TRBD2. Per the germline V gene, CDR1 is DFQATT and CDR2 is SNEGSKA (reference sequence). This CDR3 spans 15 amino acids. With 3 bases clipped from V and 10 bases from J, the junction kept 15 bases outside the gene matches. This CDR3 is CSASALASGGVEQFF. In nucleotides, the CDR3 is TGCAGTGCTAGTGCGTTGGCTAGCGGAGGGGTGGAGCAGTTCTTC.

This chain uses TRBV6-2 or TRBV6-3 with TRBJ1-2, with a weak D call TRBD1 (5 bases). The CDR3 is 12 amino acids. CDR1 MNHEY and CDR2 SVGEGT come from the germline V gene. Between the trimmed V and J ends, which lost 6 bases and 8 bases, there was a span of 13 bases. CDR3 DNA sequence: TGTGCCAGCAGCCCCGGGACTAGAGGCTACACCTTC. It yields the protein CASSPGTRGYTF.

V and J are TRBV14 and TRBJ2-3, with TRBD1 matching 7 bases. Germline values: CDR1 SGHDN, CDR2 FVKESK. The CDR3 contains 20 residues. V gave up 4 bases and J gave up 0 bases; unmatched junction bases: 19. The CDR3 here is CASSPRPLSTGRTSTDTQYF. The CDR3 coding sequence is TGTGCCAGCAGCCCACGCCCCCTCTCGACAGGGCGCACTAGCACAGATACGCAGTATTTT.

The rearrangement uses TRBV29-1 and TRBJ1-2; 7 positions agree with TRBD1. The CDR3 is made up of 14 amino acids. Germline assignment: CDR1 SQVTM and CDR2 ANQGSEA. With 6 bases clipped from V and 4 bases from J, the junction kept 11 bases outside the gene matches. The CDR3 DNA follows: TGCAGCGTAGCCCGGGGACAGCTTGTCTATGGCTACACCTTC. Protein: CSVARGQLVYGYTF. Using reference TRBV29-1 and TRBJ1-2 for the parts outside the CDR3, the full variable domain is SAVISQKPSRDICQRGTSLTIQCQVDSQVTMMFWYRQQPGQSLTLIATANQGSEATYESGFVIDKFPISRPNLTFSTLTVSNMSPEDSSIYLCSVARGQLVYGYTFGSGTRLTVV.

The chain uses TRBV19 and TRBJ1-1, with 9 positions matching TRBD1. Germline-derived CDR1 and CDR2 are LNHDA and SQIVND (reference sequence). This CDR3 is built from 15 residues. V gave up 4 bases and J gave up 5 bases; unmatched junction bases: 8. Here the CDR3 reads CASSTERDRVTEAFF. CDR3 bases: TGTGCCAGTAGTACGGAACGGGACAGGGTGACTGAAGCTTTCTTT.

This chain links TRBV5-1 with TRBJ2-3; TRBD1 matches at 9 bases. CDR1 SGHRS and CDR2 YFSETQ come from the germline V gene. J was trimmed by 4 bases and V by 0 bases; bases with no gene match: 6. The CDR3 spans 16 residues. The CDR3 loop reads CASSLAWGTGSDTQYF. The CDR3 region has the DNA TGCGCCAGCAGCTTGGCCTGGGGGACAGGGTCAGATACGCAGTATTTT. The whole variable domain, remainder taken from reference TRBV5-1 and TRBJ2-3, is KAGVTQTPRYLIKTRGQQVTLSCSPISGHRSVSWYQQTPGQGLQFLFEYFSETQRNKGNFPGRFSGRQFSNSRSEMNVSTLELGDSALYLCASSLAWGTGSDTQYFGPGTRLTVL.

This chain links TRBV5-6 with TRBJ2-7; D perhaps matches TRBD2 (5 bases). The germline gives CDR1 SGHDT, CDR2 YYEEEE. This CDR3 is 11 amino acids long. Trimming took 1 base from V and 7 from J, leaving 6 bases between them. This CDR3 is CASSLTGEQYF. DNA for the CDR3: TGTGCCAGCAGCTTGACGGGAGAGCAGTACTTC.

The chain employs TRBV7-2 and TRBJ1-5, with D unresolved. CDR3 length: 13 residues. Germline V gene lookup returns CDR1 SGHTA and CDR2 FQGNSA. V dropped 5 bases and J dropped 3 bases, with 8 bases sitting between them. As DNA, the CDR3 is TGTGCCAGCAGCGGATCGAACAATCAGCCCCAGCATTTT. It is translated as CASSGSNNQPQHF.